Listed below are T cell receptor beta chains from one sample, sequenced in a study of OX40 agonist ivuxolimab in advanced cancers. Method: immunoSEQ multiplex PCR; TCRdb's copy keeps in-frame clones and lacks some. The table lists 20,000 to 25,000 clones, more than 80% of them singletons. Here the sequenced sample was CD4+ or CD8+ T cells sorted from blood, taken in a trial of the OX40 agonist ivuxolimab. These receptors were taken from an adult with an advanced solid tumor such as melanoma, head and neck, liver or kidney cancer. Each CDR3 is given with its conserved first and last residue. The D gene is left open where the match is weak. Only part of the rows carry a size: once, few, many, or a class if the clone is expanded.

CDR3 DNA: TGTGCCAGCACGACAGGGAGCGAGGCCGGGGAGCTGTTTTTT
CDR3 protein: CASTTGSEAGELFF
V gene: TRBV7-8
D gene: TRBD1
clone size: NA
J gene: TRBJ2-2

CDR3 DNA: TGCGCCAGCAGCCAAGATAGAGCTCCAACTAATGAAAAACTGTTTTTT
CDR3 protein: CASSQDRAPTNEKLFF
V gene: TRBV4-1
D gene: NA
clone size: NA
J gene: TRBJ1-4

CDR3 DNA: TGTGCCAGCAGCTCTGGGGACCCCTATTCCTACAATGAGCAGTTCTTC
CDR3 protein: CASSSGDPYSYNEQFF
V gene: TRBV7-9
D gene: NA
clone size: NA
J gene: TRBJ2-1

CDR3 DNA: TGTGCCAGCAGTTTAAGCTCGAATCAGCCCCAGCATTTT
CDR3 protein: CASSLSSNQPQHF
V gene: TRBV27
D gene: NA
clone size: NA
J gene: TRBJ1-5

CDR3 DNA: TGTGCCAGCAGTTACTCGGCAGGCACAGATACGCAGTATTTT
CDR3 protein: CASSYSAGTDTQYF
V gene: TRBV6-5
D gene: NA
clone size: NA
J gene: TRBJ2-3

CDR3 DNA: TGTGCCAGTAGTCCCGGGACTCCCTACGAGCAGTACTTC
CDR3 protein: CASSPGTPYEQYF
V gene: TRBV19
D gene: NA
clone size: NA
J gene: TRBJ2-7

CDR3 DNA: TGTGCCAGCAGCGCAACTGGACTAAAGAGCACAGATACGCAGTATTTT
CDR3 protein: CASSATGLKSTDTQYF
V gene: TRBV9
D gene: NA
clone size: NA
J gene: TRBJ2-3

CDR3 DNA: TGTGCCAGCAGCTCCCAAGAGGGGCTAGCCGGAGGGCCAGATACGCAGTATTTT
CDR3 protein: CASSSQEGLAGGPDTQYF
V gene: TRBV7-9
D gene: NA
clone size: NA
J gene: TRBJ2-3

CDR3 DNA: TGCGCCAGCAGCCAAGTGGCAGACTACGAGCAGTACTTC
CDR3 protein: CASSQVADYEQYF
V gene: TRBV4-1
D gene: NA
clone size: NA
J gene: TRBJ2-7

CDR3 DNA: TGCGCCAGCAGCAGGAACTGGGGGGCGAACACTGAAGCTTTCTTT
CDR3 protein: CASSRNWGANTEAFF
V gene: TRBV5-1
D gene: NA
clone size: NA
J gene: TRBJ1-1

CDR3 DNA: TGTGCCAGCAGTTTAAGAGCGGTACCCTACGAGCAGTACTTC
CDR3 protein: CASSLRAVPYEQYF
V gene: TRBV28
D gene: NA
clone size: NA
J gene: TRBJ2-7

CDR3 DNA: TGTGCCAGCAGCTTCCAGCGGCCGAACACCGGGGAGCTGTTTTTT
CDR3 protein: CASSFQRPNTGELFF
V gene: TRBV13
D gene: NA
clone size: few
J gene: TRBJ2-2

CDR3 DNA: TGTGCCAGCAGCCAAAGGTCCAGAGATACGCAGTATTTT
CDR3 protein: CASSQRSRDTQYF
V gene: TRBV5-6
D gene: NA
clone size: few
J gene: TRBJ2-3

CDR3 DNA: TGTGCCAGCAGTGCACCGTCGGAGGGCGGGGAGCTGTTTTTT
CDR3 protein: CASSAPSEGGELFF
V gene: TRBV6-4
D gene: NA
clone size: few
J gene: TRBJ2-2

CDR3 DNA: TGTGCCAGCAGTTTCTTAGCGGGAGTTTTTGAGCAGTTCTTC
CDR3 protein: CASSFLAGVFEQFF
V gene: TRBV27
D gene: TRBD2
clone size: NA
J gene: TRBJ2-1

CDR3 DNA: TGTGCCAGCAGCGCCATACCGACAGTGTCAAGAGTTACCCAGTACTTC
CDR3 protein: CASSAIPTVSRVTQYF
V gene: TRBV2
D gene: NA
clone size: NA
J gene: TRBJ2-5

CDR3 DNA: TGTGCCAGCAGCGTAGTGGGCGGGACAGATACGCAGTATTTT
CDR3 protein: CASSVVGGTDTQYF
V gene: TRBV9
D gene: NA
clone size: once
J gene: TRBJ2-3

CDR3 DNA: TGTGCCAGCAGCTTTTCCCAACCGAGCGGAAGCACAGATACGCAGTATTTT
CDR3 protein: CASSFSQPSGSTDTQYF
V gene: TRBV5-6
D gene: NA
clone size: NA
J gene: TRBJ2-3

CDR3 DNA: TGTGCCAGCAGCTTGGGACGGACACAAGCGATCGGCTACACCTTC
CDR3 protein: CASSLGRTQAIGYTF
V gene: TRBV9
D gene: NA
clone size: NA
J gene: TRBJ1-2

CDR3 DNA: TGCGCCAGCAGCTTGGCCGGATCCTACGAGCAGTACTTC
CDR3 protein: CASSLAGSYEQYF
V gene: TRBV5-1
D gene: NA
clone size: NA
J gene: TRBJ2-7

CDR3 DNA: TGTGCCAGCGGTGGGCAGGGGTGGAATCAGCCCCAGCATTTT
CDR3 protein: CASGGQGWNQPQHF
V gene: TRBV27
D gene: NA
clone size: NA
J gene: TRBJ1-5

CDR3 DNA: TGTGCCAGCAGTTTTAACCCGGGACCGTCCTACGAGCAGTACTTC
CDR3 protein: CASSFNPGPSYEQYF
V gene: TRBV27
D gene: NA
clone size: NA
J gene: TRBJ2-7

CDR3 DNA: TGTGCCAGCAGCCGACCCGGGACAGGGATGAACACTGAAGCTTTCTTT
CDR3 protein: CASSRPGTGMNTEAFF
V gene: TRBV6-6
D gene: TRBD1
clone size: once
J gene: TRBJ1-1

CDR3 DNA: TGTGCCAGCAGTGATAGGGACAGGGGGCTCGAGACCCAGTACTTC
CDR3 protein: CASSDRDRGLETQYF
V gene: TRBV25-1
D gene: TRBD1
clone size: few
J gene: TRBJ2-5

CDR3 DNA: TGTGCCAGCAGCCTTGCCGGGCCTCGACCGGAGCAGTTCTTC
CDR3 protein: CASSLAGPRPEQFF
V gene: TRBV5-6
D gene: NA
clone size: NA
J gene: TRBJ2-1

CDR3 DNA: TGTGCCAGCAGTGAAGCGGGAGAAGGCTACAATGAGCAGTTCTTC
CDR3 protein: CASSEAGEGYNEQFF
V gene: TRBV6-1
D gene: NA
clone size: NA
J gene: TRBJ2-1

CDR3 DNA: TGTGCCACCAGTTTGCTGTCGGCGGGCACAGATACGCAGTATTTT
CDR3 protein: CATSLLSAGTDTQYF
V gene: TRBV15
D gene: NA
clone size: NA
J gene: TRBJ2-3

CDR3 DNA: TGTGCCACCAGCAGAGGAGGGACTTACAATGAGCAGTTCTTC
CDR3 protein: CATSRGGTYNEQFF
V gene: TRBV15
D gene: NA
clone size: NA
J gene: TRBJ2-1

CDR3 DNA: TGTGCCTGGAGTGTTGGAGGGGGCTACGAGCAGTACTTC
CDR3 protein: CAWSVGGGYEQYF
V gene: TRBV30
D gene: NA
clone size: once
J gene: TRBJ2-7

CDR3 DNA: TGTGCCAGCAGTTTATCGGACGGTAGCTCCTACGAGCAGTACTTC
CDR3 protein: CASSLSDGSSYEQYF
V gene: TRBV27
D gene: NA
clone size: NA
J gene: TRBJ2-7

CDR3 DNA: TGTGCCAGCAGCGTAGGCGGGAGGGCGGGCGAGCAGTACTTC
CDR3 protein: CASSVGGRAGEQYF
V gene: TRBV9
D gene: TRBD2
clone size: NA
J gene: TRBJ2-7

CDR3 DNA: TGTGCCTGGAACCAAGGGTCCGGGGACGAGCAGTACTTC
CDR3 protein: CAWNQGSGDEQYF
V gene: TRBV30
D gene: NA
clone size: NA
J gene: TRBJ2-7

CDR3 DNA: TGTGCCAGCAGCTTAGAGGACATCGGCTCTGGGGCCAACGTCCTGACTTTC
CDR3 protein: CASSLEDIGSGANVLTF
V gene: TRBV11-2
D gene: NA
clone size: NA
J gene: TRBJ2-6

CDR3 DNA: TGTGCCAGCAGCGCGGAGGGACTAGCGGGTTACAATGAGCAGTTCTTC
CDR3 protein: CASSAEGLAGYNEQFF
V gene: TRBV9
D gene: TRBD2
clone size: few
J gene: TRBJ2-1

CDR3 DNA: TGCAGCGTTGGGTTGGCGGGCCTCTCCTACGAGCAGTACTTC
CDR3 protein: CSVGLAGLSYEQYF
V gene: TRBV29-1
D gene: NA
clone size: NA
J gene: TRBJ2-7

CDR3 DNA: TGTGCCAGCAGCGCACATCGGGCGGGCCCGAACACTGAAGCTTTCTTT
CDR3 protein: CASSAHRAGPNTEAFF
V gene: TRBV5-5
D gene: NA
clone size: NA
J gene: TRBJ1-1

CDR3 DNA: TGTGCCAGCAGTACCCTTGGGGAAGATACGCAGTATTTT
CDR3 protein: CASSTLGEDTQYF
V gene: TRBV27
D gene: NA
clone size: NA
J gene: TRBJ2-3

CDR3 DNA: TGTGCCACCAGCACCGAGATTTTAGACGAGCAGTACTTC
CDR3 protein: CATSTEILDEQYF
V gene: TRBV15
D gene: NA
clone size: NA
J gene: TRBJ2-7

CDR3 DNA: TGCAGCGTTGTAGGACTAGCCTCCTACGAGCAGTACTTC
CDR3 protein: CSVVGLASYEQYF
V gene: TRBV29-1
D gene: TRBD2
clone size: NA
J gene: TRBJ2-7

CDR3 DNA: TGTGCCAGCAACTCCCCAAACACCGGGGAGCTGTTTTTT
CDR3 protein: CASNSPNTGELFF
V gene: TRBV4-2
D gene: NA
clone size: NA
J gene: TRBJ2-2

CDR3 DNA: TGTGCCAGCAGAGATCCGGGACACCTCCAAGAGACCCAGTACTTC
CDR3 protein: CASRDPGHLQETQYF
V gene: TRBV28
D gene: NA
clone size: NA
J gene: TRBJ2-5

CDR3 DNA: TGTGCCAGCAGTTTAAGTAGGGGATCCTACGAGCAGTACTTC
CDR3 protein: CASSLSRGSYEQYF
V gene: TRBV28
D gene: NA
clone size: NA
J gene: TRBJ2-7

CDR3 DNA: TGTGCCAGTAGTGGCCAAGGAGAGGCAACTAATGAAAAACTGTTTTTT
CDR3 protein: CASSGQGEATNEKLFF
V gene: TRBV19
D gene: NA
clone size: NA
J gene: TRBJ1-4

CDR3 DNA: TGTGCCAGTAATGGGTACAATGAGCAGTTCTTC
CDR3 protein: CASNGYNEQFF
V gene: TRBV19
D gene: NA
clone size: NA
J gene: TRBJ2-1

CDR3 DNA: TGTGCCAGCAGCGTCGCTTACAGGGCGGGGAACACCGGGGAGCTGTTTTTT
CDR3 protein: CASSVAYRAGNTGELFF
V gene: TRBV9
D gene: NA
clone size: medium-sized
J gene: TRBJ2-2

CDR3 DNA: TGTGCCAGCAGCCGAGACAGTTTTGAGCAGTTCTTC
CDR3 protein: CASSRDSFEQFF
V gene: TRBV7-9
D gene: NA
clone size: NA
J gene: TRBJ2-1

CDR3 DNA: TGTGCCAGCAGCGACAGGGGGTTGGGGAACACCATATATTTT
CDR3 protein: CASSDRGLGNTIYF
V gene: TRBV5-4
D gene: TRBD1
clone size: NA
J gene: TRBJ1-3

CDR3 DNA: TGTGCCAGCAGCCAAAGCCCAGCCACAGATACGCAGTATTTT
CDR3 protein: CASSQSPATDTQYF
V gene: TRBV14
D gene: NA
clone size: NA
J gene: TRBJ2-3

CDR3 DNA: TGTGCCAGCAGCGAAGAAGGGCTTAATGAAAAACTGTTTTTT
CDR3 protein: CASSEEGLNEKLFF
V gene: TRBV5-5
D gene: NA
clone size: NA
J gene: TRBJ1-4

CDR3 DNA: TGTGCCAGCAGTGTTCCGCTTGTGAACACTGAAGCTTTCTTT
CDR3 protein: CASSVPLVNTEAFF
V gene: TRBV6-1
D gene: NA
clone size: NA
J gene: TRBJ1-1

CDR3 DNA: TGTGCCAGCAGCCCCGTCGGGACCCTTGCCAGGGATACGCAGTATTTT
CDR3 protein: CASSPVGTLARDTQYF
V gene: TRBV28
D gene: NA
clone size: once
J gene: TRBJ2-3

CDR3 DNA: TGTGCCAGCAGTTACTTGGGACTAGCGAGTACTGAGCAGTTCTTC
CDR3 protein: CASSYLGLASTEQFF
V gene: TRBV6-5
D gene: TRBD2
clone size: NA
J gene: TRBJ2-1

CDR3 DNA: TGTGCCAGTAGTATGCGCTCGGCTAGCGGGCAGAATGAGCAGTTCTTC
CDR3 protein: CASSMRSASGQNEQFF
V gene: TRBV19
D gene: TRBD2
clone size: NA
J gene: TRBJ2-1

CDR3 DNA: TGTGCCAGCAGAGAAGTCGGACAGGGTGGCTATGGCTACACCTTC
CDR3 protein: CASREVGQGGYGYTF
V gene: TRBV7-9
D gene: TRBD1
clone size: NA
J gene: TRBJ1-2

CDR3 DNA: TGTGCCAGCACACAAAGCCCCACGGGACAGAGAGCCTCTAACTATGGCTACACCTTC
CDR3 protein: CASTQSPTGQRASNYGYTF
V gene: TRBV21-1
D gene: NA
clone size: NA
J gene: TRBJ1-2